The rows below give T cell receptor beta chains drawn from one sample of a study of cytotoxic CD8 clonotypes in ibrutinib-treated CLL. Some clones are missing from TCRdb's copy, which holds only in-frame ones; the method was immunoSEQ multiplex PCR. The sample lists some 290,000 clones, around four fifths seen once, with roughly 6.3% in the top ten. The specimen comprised PBMCs, sampled before ibrutinib treatment. These receptors all come from a human donor with chronic lymphocytic leukemia. CDR3s include the opening cysteine and the closing phenylalanine or tryptophan. Each record gives: V gene, CDR3 protein.

V gene: TRBV18
CDR3 protein: CASSPPGLGQGEQFF

V gene: TRBV10-1
CDR3 protein: CASSESIKSKQYF

V gene: TRBV15
CDR3 protein: CATSRRQGGLAGGLAKNIQYF

V gene: TRBV12-5
CDR3 protein: CASGLATSQGYEQYF

V gene: TRBV12-5
CDR3 protein: CASGLVGGYGYTF

V gene: TRBV7-9
CDR3 protein: CASSLTRAGSGSYEQYF

V gene: TRBV4-2
CDR3 protein: CASSQDLQGLVPQHF

V gene: TRBV9
CDR3 protein: CASSGASAGELFF

V gene: TRBV19
CDR3 protein: CASSMGDSSNQPQHF

V gene: TRBV11-2
CDR3 protein: CASSLSWQGLYEQYF

V gene: TRBV25-1
CDR3 protein: CASSDPGQGNTGELFF

V gene: TRBV7-2
CDR3 protein: CASSETGVGGEKLFF

V gene: TRBV6-5
CDR3 protein: CASSPRPPETGELFF

V gene: TRBV7-9
CDR3 protein: CASSLAPSGSAYEQYF

V gene: TRBV28
CDR3 protein: CASSFGSGSTDTQYF

V gene: TRBV7-6
CDR3 protein: CASSSGGLAVLEQYF

V gene: TRBV7-8
CDR3 protein: CASSLGGSTEAFF

V gene: TRBV7-7
CDR3 protein: CASSLDPGGGPAGELFF

V gene: TRBV11-2
CDR3 protein: CASSLVSVALVTDTQYF

V gene: TRBV5-1
CDR3 protein: CASSLAGSSKAFF

V gene: TRBV6-5
CDR3 protein: CASSYSGRQGRQYF

V gene: TRBV9
CDR3 protein: CASSTGQNTEAFF

V gene: TRBV4-3
CDR3 protein: CASSQDRVGSGNTIYF

V gene: TRBV7-9
CDR3 protein: CASSQTSGSHEQYF

V gene: TRBV6-6
CDR3 protein: CASIRGGMNTEAFF

V gene: TRBV9
CDR3 protein: CASSVGASLYSYEQYF

V gene: TRBV25-1
CDR3 protein: CASGTGPYEQYF

V gene: TRBV11-2
CDR3 protein: CASSQGQFSYEQYF

V gene: TRBV27
CDR3 protein: CAVYQGSEQFF

V gene: TRBV7-8
CDR3 protein: CASSALLAAGYEQYF

V gene: TRBV27
CDR3 protein: CASRGQLNSNQPQHF

V gene: TRBV6-6
CDR3 protein: CASRRTGTSGMYEQFF

V gene: TRBV27
CDR3 protein: CASSLVGTHPRETQYF

V gene: TRBV15
CDR3 protein: CATSRGGTRNQPQHF

V gene: TRBV27
CDR3 protein: CASSLSRESDTQYF

V gene: TRBV6-5
CDR3 protein: CATIGPENQETQYF

V gene: TRBV19
CDR3 protein: CASLRGQGTGELFF

V gene: TRBV28
CDR3 protein: CASPSGGRRTEAFF

V gene: TRBV27
CDR3 protein: CASSLDGTSYEQYF

V gene: TRBV7-3
CDR3 protein: CASSLKQGVYEQYF

V gene: TRBV4-2
CDR3 protein: CASSQGTSGNNEQFF

V gene: TRBV5-6
CDR3 protein: CASRHLVRRETQYF

V gene: TRBV15
CDR3 protein: CATSSVRGAGELFF

V gene: TRBV4-2
CDR3 protein: CASSTALSRGTDTQYF

V gene: TRBV5-1
CDR3 protein: CASSRGVETQYF

V gene: TRBV6-1
CDR3 protein: CASSESSLYNEQFF

V gene: TRBV6-5
CDR3 protein: CASSYFGEYNEQFF

V gene: TRBV6-6
CDR3 protein: CASSYLGPTAYNEQFF